This T cell receptor (beta chain) was captured by sequencing in a study of blood T cell repertoires in COVID-19. About the study: Sites across the United States, Italy and Spain contributed samples from acute and convalescent COVID-19. From T cells, B-cell-depleted T cells, or PBMCs came the material, which was cDNA or gDNA.

V lost 6 bases and J 5 bases, leaving 11 bases between the germline ends. This CDR3 has 12 residues. Per germline, CDR1 LGHNT and CDR2 FRNRAP. Original processing methods: Reference gene primer amplification in the assay estimated nucleated cell counts. Sequencing was performed with immunoSEQ multiplex PCR; in TCRdb, only in-frame clones are kept and a portion is missing. D and trimming were read from the DNA, whereas the V and J calls and clone size are those reported in that table. The sample lists about 57,000 clones; about 90% were seen once. The sequenced sample was peripheral blood. The sequence came from a man aged 55 to 69 with acute or convalescent COVID-19. The chain has TRBV12-5 and TRBJ2-7; the D is unclear. CDR3 sequence reads: CASGPKLDEQYF. The CDR3 DNA sequence: TGTGCTAGTGGCCCCAAACTTGACGAGCAGTACTTC.